This T cell receptor beta chain was documented in a study of blood T cells in healthy people across ages. This CDR3 is built from 16 residues. V lost 3 bases, J lost 0 bases, and 9 bases lay in between. This clonotype was found a few times. With a J-beta primer mix and a sample-barcoded 5' primer, a second PCR ran about 7 to 12 cycles. TCRdb called the 5' RACE reads again in MiXCR, with one record for every CDR3 protein. The sample contains 1.5 million to 2 million distinct CDR3 sequences, 49% of which appear only once. This TCR came from a woman aged 40 to 50 in good health. V and J are TRBV12-3 or TRBV12-4 and TRBJ2-6, with D unresolved. The sample was blood. The CDR3 DNA follows: TGTGCCAGCAGTTTTTCTGTCGACTCTGGGGCCAACGTCCTGACTTTC. Its protein product is CASSFSVDSGANVLTF.